This entry features one T cell receptor beta chain sequence. Per germline, CDR1 MRHNA and CDR2 SNTAGT. The V end was cut by 6 bases, the J end by 8 bases, with 8 bases between. The CDR3 is made up of 12 amino acids. The sample is drawn from a study of blood T cell repertoires in COVID-19. Clones were read by immunoSEQ multiplex PCR, and TCRdb kept only the in-frame ones, dropping some. The table includes hundreds of thousands of clones, around 87% detected once. Sequenced input: PBMCs or T cells enriched from blood (not recorded which). The receptor was derived from a woman younger than 35 who had recovered from COVID-19. The chain employs TRBV6-4 and TRBJ1-6; D is undetermined. The CDR3 coding sequence is TGTGCCAGCAGGCGTCCTTATTCACCCCTCCACTTT. It encodes CASRRPYSPLHF.